Below, one T cell receptor beta chain is given with its context. The germline V gene has CDR1 LNHDA and CDR2 SQIVND (reference sequence). The CDR3 covers 15 residues. Trimming took 5 bases from V and 3 from J; bases not matched to a gene: 4. Researchers took RNA transcripts and amplified the TCR beta CDR3 regions from them. Primed by the HTBI set, a first-round RT-PCR was run on the TCR CDR3. One entry per CDR3 protein, called by TCRdb with MiXCR from the multiplex PCR reads. The sample shows a few hundred thousand distinct CDR3 sequences, 15% to 18% of them seen only once. The data stem from a study of T cells in Graves' hyperthyroidism and ophthalmopathy.

Sample: blood. The chain is built from TRBV19 and TRBJ2-7; TRBD2 aligns across 13 bases. This TCR derives from a woman aged 18-29 years with Graves' hyperthyroidism that later progressed to Graves' ophthalmopathy. The CDR3 spells CASSSWTSGGYEQYF. CDR3 coding DNA: TGTGCCAGTAGTTCGTGGACTAGCGGGGGCTACGAGCAGTACTTC.